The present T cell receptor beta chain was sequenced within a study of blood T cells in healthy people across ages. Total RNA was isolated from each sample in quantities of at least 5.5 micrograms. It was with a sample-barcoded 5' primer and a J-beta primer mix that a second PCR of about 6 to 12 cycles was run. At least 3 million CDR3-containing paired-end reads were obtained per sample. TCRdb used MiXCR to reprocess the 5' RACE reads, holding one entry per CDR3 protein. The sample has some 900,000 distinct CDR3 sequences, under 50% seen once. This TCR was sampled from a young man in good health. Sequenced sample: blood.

DNA of the CDR3: TGTGCCAGCAGCCAACCCACCAGGACTAGCCGCACAGATACGCAGTATTTT. Translation: CASSQPTRTSRTDTQYF. This chain joins TRBV3-1 and TRBJ2-3; 8 nucleotides agree with TRBD2. The germline CDR1 and CDR2 sequences are LGHDT and YNNKEL (reference sequence). The CDR3 runs 17 residues. J was trimmed by 1 base and V by 2 bases; bases with no gene match: 8.